The following is a T cell receptor beta chain sequence with its context. Its antigen is unknown. Some clones are missing from TCRdb's copy, which holds only in-frame ones; the method was immunoSEQ multiplex PCR. Of more than 2 million clones listed, around 95% were seen once; the top ten hold roughly 0.13%. The data were obtained in a study of shared clonotypes between healthy human individuals. Findings of the study overall: Among a handful of donors, about 5% of naive CD4 clonotypes were found in common. Generation probability values for non-shared clonotypes were lower than those for clonotypes shared by all four donors. Read depth was anticipated to influence clonotype sharing among donors.

Recent vaccinations or acute infections were absent in the healthy HIV-negative adult donors. Material: naive CD4+ T cells sorted from blood. Subset defined: CD45RA+ positively selected. This receptor was obtained from a man aged 18 to 29 in good health.

CDR3 in DNA: TGCGCCAGCAGCTTGTGGGCGAACACTGAAGCTTTCTTT. Translated, it gives CASSLWANTEAFF. V gene TRBV5-1 combines with J gene TRBJ1-1; no reliable D call. Germline V gene lookup returns CDR1 SGHRS and CDR2 YFSETQ. The CDR3 spans 13 residues. Trimming took 1 base from V and 1 from J, leaving 5 bases between them.